The 26 T cell receptor beta chains reported below all come from one sample, sequenced in a study of T cells after yellow fever vaccination. TCRdb passed the 5' RACE reads through MiXCR, listing each CDR3 protein once. The sample includes fewer than 450,000 distinct CDR3 sequences, 7% to 9% of them seen just once. Here the sequenced sample was PBMCs, taken approximately 47 days after the first yellow fever vaccination. Receptors were obtained from a man between 18 and 35 years old who received the YFV17D yellow fever vaccine.

There are a few counts of this clonotype. The CDR3 DNA reads as TGCAGCGCGTCGGGGCTCGGCGGAGATACGCAGTATTTT. It codes for CSASGLGGDTQYF. The V call is TRBV29-1, the J call TRBJ2-3; perhaps D is TRBD1 or TRBD2 (5 bases each). Germline CDR1 SQVTM, CDR2 ANQGSEA. This CDR3 has 13 amino acids. V was trimmed by 7 bases and J by 5 bases, leaving 16 bases between them.

This chain links TRBV29-1 with TRBJ1-1; 8 bases are a match to TRBD1. The CDR3 spans 14 residues. Germline CDR1 is SQVTM and CDR2 is ANQGSEA. V was pared by 6 bases and J by 3 bases, with 9 bases of the junction left unmatched. Here the CDR3 reads CSVESDRGYTEAFF. CDR3 sequence (DNA): TGCAGCGTAGAATCTGACAGGGGTTACACTGAAGCTTTCTTT.

The chain carries TRBV5-6 and TRBJ2-3; 9 bases line up with TRBD1. CDR3 length: 15 amino acids. V was clipped by 0 bases and J by 4 bases; unmatched bases: 3. Looked up from germline, CDR1 is SGHDT and CDR2 is YYEEEE. The CDR3, as DNA: TGTGCCAGCAGCTTGGTTGGGACAGGGCCAGATACGCAGTATTTT. It is translated as CASSLVGTGPDTQYF. Filled out from reference TRBV5-6 and TRBJ2-3, the complete variable domain reads DAGVTQSPTHLIKTRGQQVTLRCSPKSGHDTVSWYQQALGQGPQFIFQYYEEEERQRGNFPDRFSGHQFPNYSSELNVNALLLGDSALYLCASSLVGTGPDTQYFGPGTRLTVL.

The V call is TRBV9, the J call TRBJ2-3; 11 positions match TRBD2. From germline, CDR1 is SGDLS and CDR2 YYNGEE. This CDR3 contains 15 residues. After removal of 0 bases from V and 6 bases from J, the junction contained 3 bases not matched to a gene. The CDR3 region has the DNA TGTGCCAGCAGCGTAGGTACTAGCGGGGGCGATACGCAGTATTTT. As protein: CASSVGTSGGDTQYF. The complete variable domain, with remaining parts taken from reference TRBV9 and TRBJ2-3, reads DSGVTQTPKHLITATGQRVTLRCSPRSGDLSVYWYQQSLDQGLQFLIQYYNGEERAKGNILERFSAQQFPDLHSELNLSSLELGDSALYFCASSVGTSGGDTQYFGPGTRLTVL.

The V call is TRBV7-9, the J call TRBJ2-5; 8 nucleotides agree with TRBD1. V lost 0 bases and J lost 3; bases outside the gene matches: 0. This CDR3 region has 14 residues. In germline, CDR1 is SEHNR, CDR2 FQNEAQ (reference sequence). CDR3 amino acids: CASSLADREETQYF. The DNA for the CDR3 is TGTGCCAGCAGCTTAGCGGACAGGGAAGAGACCCAGTACTTC.

J is TRBJ2-1 and V is TRBV6-1; 14 bases align to TRBD2. The junction had 4 bases not matched to a gene; V was cut back by 11 bases and J by 4 bases. Germline CDR1 and CDR2: MNHNS and SASEGT. There are 14 residues in the CDR3. The chain's CDR3 is CALGLAGGYNEQFF. The CDR3 DNA is TGTGCCTTAGGACTAGCGGGGGGTTACAATGAGCAGTTCTTC.

This clonotype was seen more than once but under ten times. The rearrangement links TRBV3-1 to TRBJ2-1, with D perhaps given as TRBD1 or TRBD2 (6 bases each). The CDR3 sequence is 18 residues long. The V gene lost 4 bases and the J gene lost 1 base, with 20 bases spanning the gap. Germline loops: CDR1 LGHDT, CDR2 YNNKEL (reference sequence). CDR3 loop: CASSPDFLGGKSYNEQFF. The CDR3 DNA reads as TGTGCCAGCAGCCCGGATTTTTTAGGGGGGAAATCCTACAATGAGCAGTTCTTC.

A few counts support this clonotype. V gene TRBV6-5 combines with J gene TRBJ2-7, with 8 bases aligning to TRBD2. Trimming cost V 0 bases and J 1 base; bases outside gene matches: 5. This CDR3 has 16 amino acids. The germline gives CDR1 MNHEY, CDR2 SVGAGI. The CDR3 reads CASSYSMAGGSYEQYF. CDR3 DNA sequence: TGTGCCAGCAGTTACTCGATGGCGGGGGGATCCTACGAGCAGTACTTC.

This clonotype has a count of ten or more. The chain recombines TRBV5-1 with TRBJ2-5; possible D gene TRBD1, 5 bases. V shed 0 bases and J shed 3 bases, with 12 bases lying between them. The CDR3 spans 15 residues. CDR1 and CDR2 (germline): SGHRS, YFSETQ. The chain's CDR3 is CASSLGSQDKETQYF. The CDR3 coding sequence is TGCGCCAGCAGCTTGGGTAGTCAGGACAAAGAGACCCAGTACTTC.

This clonotype was seen a handful of times. The rearrangement joins TRBV7-9 to TRBJ2-3; 9 nucleotides agree with TRBD2. The length of the CDR3 is 16 residues. Trimming at V came to 5 bases and at J to 4 bases, leaving 10 bases not matched to a gene. Germline V gives CDR1 SEHNR, CDR2 FQNEAQ (reference sequence). The CDR3 spells CASSLQGGGGADTQYF. CDR3 DNA: TGTGCCAGCAGCCTCCAGGGCGGGGGGGGTGCAGATACGCAGTATTTT.

This clonotype was counted between two and nine times. The rearrangement uses TRBV5-4 and TRBJ2-7, with 9 positions matching TRBD2. This CDR3 is built from 13 residues. With V trimmed by 9 bases and J by 7 bases, 11 bases remained unmatched. From germline, CDR1 is SGHNT and CDR2 YYREEE (reference sequence). The CDR3 sequence: CANLAGPLREQYV. CDR3 bases: TGTGCCAACCTAGCGGGGCCCCTGAGGGAGCAGTACGTC.

This clonotype was detected only a few times. The chain uses TRBV7-2 and TRBJ1-2, with D possibly TRBD1 on 6 matching bases. V dropped 4 bases and J dropped 8 bases, with 23 bases sitting between them. Germline V lookup: CDR1 SGHTA, CDR2 FQGNSA. The CDR3 consists of 16 residues. As DNA, the CDR3 is TGTGCCAGCAGCTCCACCTGGGGGGCGAGGGCCCGGGGCTACACCTTC. Its protein product is CASSSTWGARARGYTF.

The chain has TRBV29-1 and TRBJ1-1, with D perhaps matching TRBD1 (5 bases). The germline CDR1 and CDR2 sequences are SQVTM and ANQGSEA. The CDR3 consists of 12 residues. Deletions cut 7 bases from V and 2 bases from J, with 11 bases between. The CDR3, as DNA: TGCAGCGCCCCAGACAGCAACACTGAAGCTTTCTTT. It codes for CSAPDSNTEAFF.

V and J are TRBV6-5 and TRBJ1-5, with D unresolved. This CDR3 contains 14 residues. Trimming left V 2 bases short and J 4 bases short, with 9 bases between. Germline CDR1 MNHEY, CDR2 SVGAGI. CDR3 in DNA: TGTGCCAGCAGTTACGGTTTCGGGAATCAGCCCCAGCATTTT. This encodes CASSYGFGNQPQHF.

CDR3 coding DNA: TGCGCCAGCAGCCAAACGGGACAGGGGGCGAAGAACACTGAAGCTTTCTTT. It yields the protein CASSQTGQGAKNTEAFF. J is TRBJ1-1 and V is TRBV4-3, with 12 positions matching TRBD1. The germline V gene encodes CDR1 LGHNA and CDR2 YSLEER. V lost 2 bases to trimming and J lost 1 base; unmatched junction nucleotides: 5. The CDR3 totals 17 residues.

The rearrangement links TRBV9 to TRBJ2-3, with 15 nucleotides matching TRBD2. Germline V gene lookup returns CDR1 SGDLS and CDR2 YYNGEE. The CDR3 totals 16 residues. V shed 4 bases, J shed 6 bases, and the junction held 6 bases outside the gene matches. CDR3 loop: CASSRGTSGGSDTQYF. The CDR3, as DNA: TGTGCCAGCAGCCGCGGGACTAGCGGGGGGTCGGATACGCAGTATTTT.

The rearrangement links TRBV5-1 to TRBJ2-7, with TRBD1 as a possible D gene (5 bases). The V end was cut by 4 bases, the J end by 0 bases, with 11 bases between. The V gene's germline CDR1 is SGHRS and CDR2 YFSETQ. The CDR3 consists of 14 residues. CDR3 residues: CASSAPTDSYEQYF. CDR3 sequence (DNA): TGCGCCAGCAGCGCCCCGACAGACTCCTACGAGCAGTACTTC.

This sequence joins TRBV10-3 and TRBJ1-4; no clear D. CDR1 and CDR2 from the germline V gene are ENHRY and SYGVKD. The CDR3 spans 16 residues. V dropped 2 bases and J dropped 0 bases, with 10 bases sitting between them. Written as DNA, the CDR3 is TGTGCCATCAGTGAGGGATCCAGATCAACTAATGAAAAACTGTTTTTT. Translated, it gives CAISEGSRSTNEKLFF.

This clonotype was seen a handful of times. This chain joins TRBV7-2 and TRBJ1-2; no reliable D call. The V end was cut by 2 bases, the J end by 3 bases, with 10 bases between. CDR3 size: 14 residues. Looked up from germline, CDR1 is SGHTA and CDR2 is FQGNSA. The CDR3 is CASSLFEGDYGYTF. CDR3 bases: TGTGCCAGCAGCTTATTTGAGGGTGACTATGGCTACACCTTC.

The chain is built from TRBV20-1 and TRBJ2-3; D is unresolved. The germline V and J ends were trimmed by 4 bases and 6 bases, with 17 bases remaining between them. CDR3 size: 14 residues. CDR1 and CDR2 (germline): DFQATT, SNEGSKA (reference sequence). The CDR3 loop reads CSATRAPRKDTQYF. CDR3 DNA: TGCAGTGCTACTCGGGCCCCCAGGAAGGATACGCAGTATTTT.

At least ten counts were recorded for this clonotype. The chain combines TRBV12-3 or TRBV12-4 with TRBJ2-4, with D hard to call. Trimming stripped 6 bases from V and 4 bases from J, with 13 bases between. The CDR3 runs to 14 residues. The chain's CDR3 is CASRPRAAKNIQYF. The CDR3 nucleotides read TGTGCCAGCAGACCCCGGGCGGCTAAAAACATTCAGTACTTC.

This clonotype was counted a few times. The rearrangement links TRBV12-3 or TRBV12-4 to TRBJ2-3; 7 bases fit TRBD2. Losses at the gene ends were 2 bases for V and 2 bases for J; bases not matched to a gene: 7. CDR3 length equals 16 residues. The CDR3 loop reads CASSLRGGGSTDTQYF. The DNA for the CDR3 is TGTGCCAGCAGTTTACGTGGGGGGGGTTCCACAGATACGCAGTATTTT.

There are a few counts of this clonotype. The chain is built from TRBV29-1 and TRBJ2-7; D is perhaps TRBD2 (5 bases). The CDR3 has 16 amino acids. V was shortened by 1 base and J by 4 bases, with 20 bases between the two germline ends. Per germline, CDR1 SQVTM and CDR2 ANQGSEA. The CDR3 DNA reads TGCAGCGTTGAAGTTGTGAGCGGCAGTGGATTATACGAGCAGTACGTC. This codes for CSVEVVSGSGLYEQYV.

This clonotype came up a few times. J is TRBJ2-5 and V is TRBV12-3 or TRBV12-4; 10 bases fit TRBD2. The CDR3 consists of 20 residues. With 2 bases clipped from V and 5 bases from J, the junction kept 20 bases outside the gene matches. In DNA form, the CDR3 reads TGTGCCAGCAGTTTATGGGTGGGGGCGGATCTAGCGGGGGATGGGGAGACCCAGTACTTC. Translating gives CASSLWVGADLAGDGETQYF.

This clonotype is a singleton in its sample. The chain carries TRBV25-1 and TRBJ2-3; 7 positions agree with TRBD1. This CDR3 is 14 amino acids long. The germline V gene has CDR1 MGHDK and CDR2 SYGVNS. With 6 bases clipped from V and 4 bases from J, the junction kept 7 bases outside the gene matches. The CDR3 sequence: CASRKRQGSDTQYF. The CDR3 bases are TGTGCCAGCAGGAAGAGACAGGGATCAGATACGCAGTATTTT.

The chain carries TRBV5-6 and TRBJ2-2; D is unclear. V was cut by 4 bases and J by 8 bases, with 6 bases left in between. The CDR3 sequence is 11 residues long. CDR1 is SGHDT, CDR2 YYEEEE, per germline. The CDR3 is CASSTVGELFF. CDR3 bases: TGTGCCAGCAGCACGGTTGGGGAGCTGTTTTTT.